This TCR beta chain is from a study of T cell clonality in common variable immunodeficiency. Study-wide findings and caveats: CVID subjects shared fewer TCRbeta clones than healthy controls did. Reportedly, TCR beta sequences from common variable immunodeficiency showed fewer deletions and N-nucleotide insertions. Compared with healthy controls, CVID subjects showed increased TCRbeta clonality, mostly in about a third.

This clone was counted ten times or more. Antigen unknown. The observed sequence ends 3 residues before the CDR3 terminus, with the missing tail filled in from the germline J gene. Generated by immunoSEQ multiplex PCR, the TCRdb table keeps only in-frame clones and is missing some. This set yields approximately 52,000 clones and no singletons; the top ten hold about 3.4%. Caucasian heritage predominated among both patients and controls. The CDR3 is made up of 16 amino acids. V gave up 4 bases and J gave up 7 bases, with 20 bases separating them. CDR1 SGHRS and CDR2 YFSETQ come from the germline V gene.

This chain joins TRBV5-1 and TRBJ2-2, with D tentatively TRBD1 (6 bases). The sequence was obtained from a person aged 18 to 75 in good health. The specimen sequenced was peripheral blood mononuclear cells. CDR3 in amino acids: CASSPGRQESGGELFF. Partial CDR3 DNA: TGCGCCAGCAGCCCGGGGCGACAGGAGAGTGGCGGGGAG.